Following are 12 T cell receptor beta chains from one sample sequenced in a study of cytomegalovirus exposure and HLA in healthy donors listed by TCRdb under 2017. Library creation used the immunoSEQ multiplex PCR assay. The multiplex PCR relied on a mix of 60 forward primers for TCR Vbeta segments and 13 reverse primers for TCR Jbeta segments. The table was pulled from immuneACCESS by TCRdb, which kept in-frame rearrangements only. Such tables lose some clones; where checked, under half of the loss comes from unresolved V genes, and the rest has no known cause. This sample lists about 130,000 clones; less than 80% were detected once. The ten largest clones represent roughly 6.8% of the sample. The material sequenced was PBMCs. All receptors derive from a man in his forties in good health and CMV-seropositive.

The rearrangement joins TRBV7-9 to TRBJ2-1; TRBD2 might be the D (5 bases). CDR3 length: 16 amino acids. Trimming took off 3 bases at V and 0 bases at J, with 12 bases between the two ends. Germline lookup yields CDR1 SEHNR and CDR2 FQNEAQ (reference sequence). The CDR3 region is CASSFIARSSYNEQFF. The CDR3 DNA follows: TGTGCCAGCAGCTTCATAGCGCGGAGCTCCTACAATGAGCAGTTCTTC.

This clone was counted between two and nine times. The chain has TRBV9 and TRBJ2-1, with a tentative D call TRBD2 (6 bases). Deletions cut 2 bases from V and 1 base from J, with 10 bases between. The CDR3 is 15 amino acids. Germline V gives CDR1 SGDLS, CDR2 YYNGEE. The CDR3 DNA reads as TGTGCCAGCAGCGTCGCGGGACCATCCTACAATGAGCAGTTCTTC. Its translation is CASSVAGPSYNEQFF.

The rearrangement uses TRBV27 and TRBJ2-1; D is ambiguous. Trimming took off 7 bases at V and 4 bases at J, with 17 bases between the two ends. Germline CDR1 reads MNHEY; CDR2 reads SMNVEV (reference sequence). The CDR3 consists of 15 residues. The CDR3 DNA follows: TGTGCCAGCACTCCTTCGGTAGCTAGGTACAATGAGCAGTTCTTC. It translates to CASTPSVARYNEQFF.

The genes are TRBV28 and TRBJ2-1, with D uncertain. The CDR3 spans 11 residues. Looked up from germline, CDR1 is MDHEN and CDR2 is SYDVKM. V dropped 4 bases and J dropped 8 bases, with 6 bases sitting between them. The CDR3 sequence: CASSSFDEQFF. Here the CDR3 DNA reads TGTGCCAGCAGTTCCTTCGATGAGCAGTTCTTC.

This chain uses TRBV5-6 with TRBJ2-7; unclear D gene. CDR3 length: 12 amino acids. V lost 7 bases and J 1 base, leaving 9 bases between the germline ends. From germline, CDR1 is SGHDT and CDR2 YYEEEE. The DNA for the CDR3 is TGTGCCAGCGCCAGGCAGTCCTACGAGCAGTACTTC. It yields the protein CASARQSYEQYF.

This clone showed up just once. CDR3 region: CASSGLAGSHTGELFF. The CDR3, as DNA: TGTGCCAGCAGTGGACTAGCGGGATCTCACACCGGGGAGCTGTTTTTT. The V call is TRBV2, the J call TRBJ2-2; 11 bases are a match to TRBD2. The V segment lost 4 bases and the J segment 3 bases; nucleotides outside the gene matches: 4. CDR3 length: 16 amino acids. Germline loops: CDR1 SNHLY, CDR2 FYNNEI. Based on the CDR3 plus reference TRBV2 and TRBJ2-2, the full variable domain is EPEVTQTPSHQVTQMGQEVILRCVPISNHLYFYWYRQILGQKVEFLVSFYNNEISEKSEIFDDQFSVERPDGSNFTLKIRSTKLEDSAMYFCASSGLAGSHTGELFFGEGSRLTVL.

The rearrangement uses TRBV11-3 and TRBJ1-1, with TRBD1 identical over 7 bases. V was pared by 5 bases and J by 10 bases, with 7 bases of the junction left unmatched. CDR3 size: 12 residues. Per germline, CDR1 SGHNT and CDR2 YENEEA. CDR3 loop: CASSTPGQRAFF. In DNA, the CDR3 is TGTGCCAGCAGCACCCCGGGACAGCGAGCTTTCTTT.

V gene TRBV10-3 combines with J gene TRBJ2-7, with D maybe TRBD1 (6 bases). Deletions cut 10 bases from V and 3 bases from J, with 16 bases between. CDR1 ENHRY and CDR2 SYGVKD come from the germline V gene. This CDR3 has 13 amino acids. The DNA of the CDR3 is TGTGCCACGACAGGCGATCGGTACTACGAGCAGTACTTC. It yields the protein CATTGDRYYEQYF.

V and J are TRBV10-3 and TRBJ2-7; possibly TRBD2 for D (6 bases). With 10 bases removed from V and 3 bases from J, the gap between germline ends came to 19 bases. The CDR3 totals 14 residues. Germline CDR1 is ENHRY and CDR2 is SYGVKD. The CDR3 region is CASQTVAEVYEQYF. The CDR3 DNA follows: TGTGCCAGCCAAACCGTAGCGGAAGTCTACGAGCAGTACTTC.

The chain is built from TRBV27 and TRBJ2-1, with D maybe TRBD2 (6 bases). Germline V gives CDR1 MNHEY, CDR2 SMNVEV (reference sequence). This CDR3 comprises 17 residues. Deletions cut 3 bases from V and 2 bases from J, with 17 bases between. The CDR3 nucleotides are TGTGCCAGCAGTTTTATAGGTGGAGGGCTCACCTACAATGAGCAGTTCTTC. Residues: CASSFIGGGLTYNEQFF.

J is TRBJ1-2 and V is TRBV28; 8 nucleotides agree with TRBD1. Germline V CDR1 and CDR2: MDHEN, SYDVKM. CDR3 length: 14 residues. J was trimmed by 4 bases and V by 7 bases; bases with no gene match: 8. The CDR3 region has the DNA TGTGCCAGCAATCTCGGACAGGGTGGCTATGGCTACACCTTC. Translated, it gives CASNLGQGGYGYTF.

The CDR3 spells CSVVVFSANTEAFF. DNA for the CDR3: TGCAGCGTTGTAGTCTTTTCCGCGAACACTGAAGCTTTCTTT. This chain joins TRBV29-1 and TRBJ1-1; the D is unclear. With 4 bases removed from V and 1 base from J, the gap between germline ends came to 13 bases. The germline gives CDR1 SQVTM, CDR2 ANQGSEA. The CDR3 sequence is 14 residues long.